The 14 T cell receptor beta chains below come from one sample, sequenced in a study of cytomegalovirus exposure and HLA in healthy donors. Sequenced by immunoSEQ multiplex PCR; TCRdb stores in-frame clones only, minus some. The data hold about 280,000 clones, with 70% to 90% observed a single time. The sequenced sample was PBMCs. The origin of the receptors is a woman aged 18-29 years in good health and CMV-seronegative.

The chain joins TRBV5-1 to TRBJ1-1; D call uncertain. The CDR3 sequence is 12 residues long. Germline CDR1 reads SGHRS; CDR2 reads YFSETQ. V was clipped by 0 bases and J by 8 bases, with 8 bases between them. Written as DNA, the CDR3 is TGCGCCAGCAGCTTGGACCCCGGGGAAGCTTTCTTT. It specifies CASSLDPGEAFF.

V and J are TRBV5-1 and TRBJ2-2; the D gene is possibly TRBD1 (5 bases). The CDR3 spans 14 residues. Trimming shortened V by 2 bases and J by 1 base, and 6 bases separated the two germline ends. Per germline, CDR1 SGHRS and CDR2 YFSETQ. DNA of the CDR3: TGCGCCAGCAGCTTCCAGGGGAACACCGGGGAGCTGTTTTTT. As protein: CASSFQGNTGELFF.

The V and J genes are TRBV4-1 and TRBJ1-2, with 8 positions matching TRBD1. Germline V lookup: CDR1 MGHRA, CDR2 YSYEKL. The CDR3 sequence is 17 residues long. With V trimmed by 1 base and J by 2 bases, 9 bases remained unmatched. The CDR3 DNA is TGCGCCAGCAGCCAAGTTGGCAGGGGGCCCTCAAACTATGGCTACACCTTC. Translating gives CASSQVGRGPSNYGYTF.

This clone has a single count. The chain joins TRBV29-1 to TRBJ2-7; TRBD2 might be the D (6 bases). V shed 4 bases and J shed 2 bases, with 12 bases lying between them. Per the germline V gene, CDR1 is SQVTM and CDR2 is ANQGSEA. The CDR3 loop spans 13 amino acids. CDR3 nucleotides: TGCAGCGTTGCGGAGGGAAAACCCTACGAGCAGTACTTC. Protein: CSVAEGKPYEQYF.

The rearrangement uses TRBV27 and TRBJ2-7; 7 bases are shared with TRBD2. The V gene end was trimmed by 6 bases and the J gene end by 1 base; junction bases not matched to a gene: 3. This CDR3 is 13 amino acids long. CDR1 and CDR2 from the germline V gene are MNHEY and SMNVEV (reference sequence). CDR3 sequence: CASRGGRSYEQYF. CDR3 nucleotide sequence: TGTGCCAGCAGGGGAGGGAGATCCTACGAGCAGTACTTC.

The CDR3 spells CATMGLAGVYNEQFF. The CDR3 coding sequence is TGTGCCACCATGGGACTAGCGGGAGTGTACAATGAGCAGTTCTTC. The chain joins TRBV27 to TRBJ2-1, with TRBD2 identical over 14 bases. Germline V gene lookup returns CDR1 MNHEY and CDR2 SMNVEV (reference sequence). With V trimmed by 10 bases and J by 4 bases, 6 bases remained unmatched. The CDR3 totals 15 residues.

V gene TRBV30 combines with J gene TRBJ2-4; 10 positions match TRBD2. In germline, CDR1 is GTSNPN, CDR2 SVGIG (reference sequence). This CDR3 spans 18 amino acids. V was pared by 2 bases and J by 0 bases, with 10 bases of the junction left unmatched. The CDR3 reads CAWSRSLAGDLAKNIQYF. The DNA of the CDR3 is TGTGCCTGGAGTAGATCGCTAGCGGGGGATTTAGCCAAAAACATTCAGTACTTC.

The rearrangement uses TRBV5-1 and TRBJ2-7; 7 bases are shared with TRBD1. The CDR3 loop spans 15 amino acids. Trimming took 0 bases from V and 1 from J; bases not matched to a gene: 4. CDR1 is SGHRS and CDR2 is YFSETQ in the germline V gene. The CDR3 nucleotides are TGCGCCAGCAGCTTGGACGGGACAGTTTCCTACGAGCAGTACTTC. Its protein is CASSLDGTVSYEQYF.

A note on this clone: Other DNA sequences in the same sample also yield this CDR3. CDR3 loop: CASSLAGGYGYTF. CDR3 coding DNA: TGTGCCAGCAGCTTGGCGGGGGGTTATGGCTACACCTTC. J is TRBJ1-2 and V is TRBV11-2; maybe TRBD1 (5 bases). Looked up from germline, CDR1 is SGHAT and CDR2 is FQNNGV. The CDR3 covers 13 residues. Trimming left V 3 bases short and J 5 bases short, with 10 bases between.

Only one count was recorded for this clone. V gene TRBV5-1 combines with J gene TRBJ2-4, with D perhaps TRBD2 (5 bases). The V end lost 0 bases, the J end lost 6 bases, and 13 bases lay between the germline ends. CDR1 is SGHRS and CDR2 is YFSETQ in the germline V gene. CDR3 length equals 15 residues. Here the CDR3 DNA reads TGCGCCAGCAGCTTGGCGGAGGCCGAGGGAAACATTCAGTACTTC. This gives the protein CASSLAEAEGNIQYF. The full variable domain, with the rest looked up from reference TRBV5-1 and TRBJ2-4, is KAGVTQTPRYLIKTRGQQVTLSCSPISGHRSVSWYQQTPGQGLQFLFEYFSETQRNKGNFPGRFSGRQFSNSRSEMNVSTLELGDSALYLCASSLAEAEGNIQYFGAGTRLSVL.

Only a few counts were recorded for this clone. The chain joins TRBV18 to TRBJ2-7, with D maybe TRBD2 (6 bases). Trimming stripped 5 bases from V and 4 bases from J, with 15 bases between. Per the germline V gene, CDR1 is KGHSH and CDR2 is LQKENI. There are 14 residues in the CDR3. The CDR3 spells CASSRSPEGYEQYF. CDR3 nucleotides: TGTGCCAGCTCAAGGTCGCCGGAGGGTTACGAGCAGTACTTC. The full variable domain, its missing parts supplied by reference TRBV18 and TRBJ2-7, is NAGVMQNPRHLVRRRGQEARLRCSPMKGHSHVYWYRQLPEEGLKFMVYLQKENIIDESGMPKERFSAEFPKEGPSILRIQQVVRGDSAAYFCASSRSPEGYEQYFGPGTRLTVT.

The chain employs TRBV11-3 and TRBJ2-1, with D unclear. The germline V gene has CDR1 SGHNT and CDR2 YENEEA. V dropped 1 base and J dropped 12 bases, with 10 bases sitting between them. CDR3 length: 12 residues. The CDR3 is CASSLGPSGQFF. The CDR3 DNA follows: TGTGCCAGCAGCTTAGGCCCTTCAGGGCAGTTCTTC.

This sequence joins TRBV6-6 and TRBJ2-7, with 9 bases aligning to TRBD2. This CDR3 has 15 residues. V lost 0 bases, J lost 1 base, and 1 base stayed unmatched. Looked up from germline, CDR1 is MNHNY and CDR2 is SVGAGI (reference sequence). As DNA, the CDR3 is TGTGCCAGCAGTTACTCGACTAGCGGATCCTACGAGCAGTACTTC. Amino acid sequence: CASSYSTSGSYEQYF.

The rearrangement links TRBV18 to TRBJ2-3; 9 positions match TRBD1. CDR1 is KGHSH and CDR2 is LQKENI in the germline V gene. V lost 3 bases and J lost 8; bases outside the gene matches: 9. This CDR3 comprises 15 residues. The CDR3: CASSPPGQGFGTQYF. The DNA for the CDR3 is TGTGCCAGCTCACCCCCGGGACAGGGTTTCGGTACGCAGTATTTT. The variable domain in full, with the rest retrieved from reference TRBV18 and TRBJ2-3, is NAGVMQNPRHLVRRRGQEARLRCSPMKGHSHVYWYRQLPEEGLKFMVYLQKENIIDESGMPKERFSAEFPKEGPSILRIQQVVRGDSAAYFCASSPPGQGFGTQYFGPGTRLTVL.